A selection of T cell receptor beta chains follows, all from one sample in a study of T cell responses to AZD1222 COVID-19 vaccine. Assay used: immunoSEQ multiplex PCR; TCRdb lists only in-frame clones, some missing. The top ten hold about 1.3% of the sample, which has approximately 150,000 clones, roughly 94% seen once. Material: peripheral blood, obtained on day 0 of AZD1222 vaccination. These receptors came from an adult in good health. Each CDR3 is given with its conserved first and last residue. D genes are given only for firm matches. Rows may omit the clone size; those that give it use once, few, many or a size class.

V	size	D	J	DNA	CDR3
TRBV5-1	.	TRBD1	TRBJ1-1	TGCGCCAGCAGCTTGGCGGTTTACACGGGACAGGGGGTAAGAAACACTGAAGCTTTCTTT	CASSLAVYTGQGVRNTEAFF
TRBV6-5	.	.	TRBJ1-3	TGTGCCAGCAGTACGCAGGGTTACGCCATATATTTT	CASSTQGYAIYF
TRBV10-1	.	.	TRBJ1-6	TGCGCCGGCCGGGACGGACTCAATTCACCCCTCCACTTT	CAGRDGLNSPLHF
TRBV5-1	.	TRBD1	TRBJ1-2	TGCGCCAGCAGCCTTCCGACAGGGGTCAGGACTAACTATGGCTACACCTTC	CASSLPTGVRTNYGYTF
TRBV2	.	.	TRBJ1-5	TGTGCCAGCTCTTACCGAGTCAATCAGCCCCAGCATTTT	CASSYRVNQPQHF
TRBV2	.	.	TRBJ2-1	TGTGCCAGCAGGACCGGGAGAAGTACCTACAATGAGCAGTTCTTC	CASRTGRSTYNEQFF
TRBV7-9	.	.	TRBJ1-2	TGTGCCAGCAGCTTAGCAGGGGACAATCATGGCTACACCTTC	CASSLAGDNHGYTF
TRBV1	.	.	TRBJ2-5	TGCACCAGCAGTCCCGACTCGGGGTGGCTAGTAGAGACCCAGTACTTC	CTSSPDSGWLVETQYF
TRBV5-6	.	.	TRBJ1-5	TGTGCCAGCAGCTTTTTAGGGGTCAATCAGCCCCAGCATTTT	CASSFLGVNQPQHF
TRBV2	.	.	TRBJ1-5	TGTGCCAGCAGTGAGGGTCTTATTAGCAATCAGCCCCAGCATTTT	CASSEGLISNQPQHF
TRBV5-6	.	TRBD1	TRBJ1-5	TGTGCCAGCAGCCTCTTACAGGGGAACAATCAGCCCCAGCATTTT	CASSLLQGNNQPQHF
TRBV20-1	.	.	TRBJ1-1	TGCAGTGCCCTACACCAGAATGAAGCTTTCTTT	CSALHQNEAFF
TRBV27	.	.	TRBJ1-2	TGTGCCAGCAGTTCGTTGCCCAGCGGGGGACATGGCTACACCTTC	CASSSLPSGGHGYTF
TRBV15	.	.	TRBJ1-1	TGTGCCACCAGCAAGTTACTGAACACTGAAGCTTTCTTT	CATSKLLNTEAFF
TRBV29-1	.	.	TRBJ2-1	TGCAGCGTTGAGCCCCCGGAGACGAATTACAATGAGCAGTTCTTC	CSVEPPETNYNEQFF
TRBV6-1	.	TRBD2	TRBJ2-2	TGTGCCAGCAGTGATACTAGCGGGGGCCTTCGGCCCGGGGAGCTGTTTTTT	CASSDTSGGLRPGELFF
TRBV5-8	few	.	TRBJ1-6	TGTGCCAGCAGCGGCCAGCTGTATAATTCACCCCTCCACTTT	CASSGQLYNSPLHF
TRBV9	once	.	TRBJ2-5	TGTGCCAGATCACGGGGGCCGGGGGAGACCCAGTACTTC	CARSRGPGETQYF
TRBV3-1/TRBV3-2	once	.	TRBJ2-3	TGTGCCAGCAGCCCCCGAAGAGCATTGGATACGCAGTATTTT	CASSPRRALDTQYF
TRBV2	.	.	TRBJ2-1	TGTGCCAGCAAGGGACTCACTTCCTACAATGAGCAGTTCTTC	CASKGLTSYNEQFF
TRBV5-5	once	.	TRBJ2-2	TGTGCCAGCTTAGGGTTAACCGGGGAGCTGTTTTTT	CASLGLTGELFF
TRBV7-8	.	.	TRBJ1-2	TGTGCCAGCAGCCCAGCTTATTTTGTCGGTTCTAACTATGGCTACACCTTC	CASSPAYFVGSNYGYTF
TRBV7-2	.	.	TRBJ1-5	TGTGCCAGCGGCCTACAGGGATCGCAGCCCCAGCATTTT	CASGLQGSQPQHF
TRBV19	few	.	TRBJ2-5	TGTGCCAGTAGTATAGGAAGTGTGAGAGAGACCCAGTACTTC	CASSIGSVRETQYF
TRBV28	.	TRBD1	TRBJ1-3	TGTGCCAGCAGAGGGTCAGGGGGAAGGGGAAACACCATATATTTT	CASRGSGGRGNTIYF
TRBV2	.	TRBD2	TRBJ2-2	TGTGCCAGCAGTGATGGGACTAGCAACACCGGGGAGCTGTTTTTT	CASSDGTSNTGELFF
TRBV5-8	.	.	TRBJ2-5	TGTGCCAGCAGCTTGGGTCTAGCGACCCTCAAAGAGACCCAGTACTTC	CASSLGLATLKETQYF
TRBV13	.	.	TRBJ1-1	TGTGCCAGCAGCTTATCGAGACGGGCCACTGAAGCTTTCTTT	CASSLSRRATEAFF
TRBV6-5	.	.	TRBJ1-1	TGTGCCAGCAGTCCTGTGATGAACACTGAAGCTTTCTTT	CASSPVMNTEAFF
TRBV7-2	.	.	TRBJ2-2	TGTGCCAGCAGCTTATTTAGGACCGGGGAGCTGTTTTTT	CASSLFRTGELFF
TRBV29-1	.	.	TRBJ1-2	TGCAGCGTTGGAACGGGTCCCCCGTATGGCTACACCTTC	CSVGTGPPYGYTF
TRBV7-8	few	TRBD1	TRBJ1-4	TGTGCCAGCAGCTTAGACCGGACAGGGGTGACGCGACTGTTTTTT	CASSLDRTGVTRLFF
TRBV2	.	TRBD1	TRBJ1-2	TGTGCCAGCAACCGGGACAGGGTTATAAATGGCTACACCTTC	CASNRDRVINGYTF
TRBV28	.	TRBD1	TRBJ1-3	TGTGCCAGCAGTTTTAATCCCAGGGGGCAGGGAAACACCATATATTTT	CASSFNPRGQGNTIYF
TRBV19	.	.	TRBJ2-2	TGTGCCAGTAGTCCATCCCCCCGGCAAACGAACACCGGGGAGCTGTTTTTT	CASSPSPRQTNTGELFF
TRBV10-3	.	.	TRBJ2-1	TGTGCCATCAGTAGGGAGATGGGCAATGAGCAGTTCTTC	CAISREMGNEQFF
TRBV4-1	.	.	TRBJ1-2	TGCGCCAGCAGCCAACTTACCGTGGCAGCAACTAACTATGGCTACACCTTC	CASSQLTVAATNYGYTF
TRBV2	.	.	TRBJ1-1	TGTGCCAGCAGTGAAGTGGCAGGGGTCACTGAAGCTTTCTTT	CASSEVAGVTEAFF
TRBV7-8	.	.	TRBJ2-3	TGTGCCAGCAGCACGCGGACAGTCCCTAGCACAGATACGCAGTATTTT	CASSTRTVPSTDTQYF
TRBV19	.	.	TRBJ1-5	TGTGCCAGTAGTCTTTCGCCGGATAGCAATCAGCCCCAGCATTTT	CASSLSPDSNQPQHF
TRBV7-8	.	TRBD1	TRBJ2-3	TGTGCCAGCAGCTCCTATGGACAGGGCAAAGATACGCAGTATTTT	CASSSYGQGKDTQYF
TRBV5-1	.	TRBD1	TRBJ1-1	TGCGCCAGCAGCTTGGTGGGGCAGGGGGCCGGAGGGACTGAAGCTTTCTTT	CASSLVGQGAGGTEAFF
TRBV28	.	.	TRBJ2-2	TGTGCCAGCGGGGGACAGAACACCGGGGAGCTGTTTTTT	CASGGQNTGELFF
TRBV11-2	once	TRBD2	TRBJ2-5	TGTGCCAGCAGTTGGACTAGCGGGAGCTCGGAGACCCAGTACTTC	CASSWTSGSSETQYF
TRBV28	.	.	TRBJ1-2	TGTGCCAGCAGTTTATTGGGCGGGCAGGTCGGCTACACCTTC	CASSLLGGQVGYTF
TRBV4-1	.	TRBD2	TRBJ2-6	TGCGCCAGCAGCGACCAGATAGCGGGGGCTGGGGCCAACGTCCTGACTTTC	CASSDQIAGAGANVLTF
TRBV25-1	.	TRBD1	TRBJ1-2	TGTGCCAGCAGTGAAATGGACAGGTTCTATGGCTACACCTTC	CASSEMDRFYGYTF
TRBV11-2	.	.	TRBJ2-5	TGTGCCAGCAGCTTAGACAGGGGGGGCTGGCTGATAGAGACCCAGTACTTC	CASSLDRGGWLIETQYF
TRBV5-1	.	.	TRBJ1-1	TGCGCCAGCAGTGGTCGGGGCGGCTTGGGCACTGAAGCTTTCTTT	CASSGRGGLGTEAFF
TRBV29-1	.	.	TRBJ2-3	TGCAGCGTTCTTAGCGGATTCACAGATACGCAGTATTTT	CSVLSGFTDTQYF
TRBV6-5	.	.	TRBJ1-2	TGTGCCAGCAGCTACCGCCAGGAGGGGGGCTACACCTTC	CASSYRQEGGYTF